A selection of T cell receptor beta chains follows, all from one sample in a study of OX40 agonist ivuxolimab in advanced cancers. The data were produced by immunoSEQ multiplex PCR, yet TCRdb's version contains in-frame clones alone and is incomplete. The table includes some 50,000 clones, 84% detected once. The sequenced sample was CD4+ or CD8+ T cells sorted from blood, obtained in a trial of the OX40 agonist ivuxolimab. Every receptor here comes from an adult with an advanced solid tumor such as melanoma, head and neck, liver or kidney cancer. Both conserved end residues are part of each CDR3. Fields, in order: V gene, CDR3 protein.

>TRBV7-9
CASRSGVRPEAFF
>TRBV11-2
CASSFGQRPQETQYF
>TRBV6-1
CASSDPRGTGTLEQFF
>TRBV27
CASAGTFGLFRYEQYF
>TRBV2
CASSVGQGAGQPQHF
>TRBV14
CASSQSGTASAEQYF
>TRBV2
CASSQDLANYGYTF
>TRBV6-5
CASSYPNTDTQYF
>TRBV15
CATSREEAGNYEQYF
>TRBV6-5
CASSGGQGNYGYTF
>TRBV29-1
CSVGGDRAEAFF
>TRBV4-2
CASSQLAGGWDEQYF
>TRBV29-1
CSVEKGGQKLGYTF
>TRBV4-3
CASSQVPQANTEAFF
>TRBV14
CASSQVTGPGEQYF
>TRBV14
CASSQVTDTQYF
>TRBV9
CASSQGQGYSYEQYF
>TRBV10-3
CAIRTGGSDTQYF
>TRBV5-6
CASTGTGGNTGELFF
>TRBV27
CASSFARSAGGSYNEQFF
>TRBV15
CATSRVHGDEQYF
>TRBV5-8
CASSLGLAGWYF
>TRBV7-9
CASSGHPQGRNTEAFF
>TRBV5-1
CASNHGGAVNTEAFF
>TRBV6-5
CASSDQETQYF
>TRBV11-2
CASSLETGRNSPLHF
>TRBV6-1
CASTPAVFTDTQYF
>TRBV5-5
CASSLAQNIQYF
>TRBV2
CASTLRGLATYEQYF
>TRBV7-2
CASSLVGTSGDNEQFF
>TRBV7-9
CASSFRGRSNTEAFF
>TRBV5-1
CASSLAGPSYSPLHF
>TRBV6-5
CASSHSPYEQYF
>TRBV7-8
CASSLAAGADTQYF
>TRBV4-1
CASSRPGRSISGNTIYF
>TRBV19
CASRAGANYEQYF
>TRBV2
CASSEGQGAKYGYTF
>TRBV6-6
CASSYEGISEAFF
>TRBV7-2
CASSGQANQPQHF
>TRBV27
CASSSPYTEAFF
>TRBV5-1
CASSELAGANNEQFF
>TRBV6-1
CASSEFAEDREFF
>TRBV27
CASRTQGNEKLFF
>TRBV9
CASSVAVNTGELFF
>TRBV7-8
CASSLTSGLAGFYEQYF
>TRBV5-6
CASSLEGLGEKLFF
>TRBV7-2
CASSTWTGREQYF
>TRBV7-9
CASSLWGLGTDTQYF
>TRBV18
CASSVDTPGYEQYF
>TRBV11-3
CASSSNPTTPLHF
>TRBV15
CATSRERGLYEQYF
>TRBV11-2
CASSFRLAGGLSYEQYF
>TRBV29-1
CSILSHEQFF
>TRBV27
CASRTNNNEQFF